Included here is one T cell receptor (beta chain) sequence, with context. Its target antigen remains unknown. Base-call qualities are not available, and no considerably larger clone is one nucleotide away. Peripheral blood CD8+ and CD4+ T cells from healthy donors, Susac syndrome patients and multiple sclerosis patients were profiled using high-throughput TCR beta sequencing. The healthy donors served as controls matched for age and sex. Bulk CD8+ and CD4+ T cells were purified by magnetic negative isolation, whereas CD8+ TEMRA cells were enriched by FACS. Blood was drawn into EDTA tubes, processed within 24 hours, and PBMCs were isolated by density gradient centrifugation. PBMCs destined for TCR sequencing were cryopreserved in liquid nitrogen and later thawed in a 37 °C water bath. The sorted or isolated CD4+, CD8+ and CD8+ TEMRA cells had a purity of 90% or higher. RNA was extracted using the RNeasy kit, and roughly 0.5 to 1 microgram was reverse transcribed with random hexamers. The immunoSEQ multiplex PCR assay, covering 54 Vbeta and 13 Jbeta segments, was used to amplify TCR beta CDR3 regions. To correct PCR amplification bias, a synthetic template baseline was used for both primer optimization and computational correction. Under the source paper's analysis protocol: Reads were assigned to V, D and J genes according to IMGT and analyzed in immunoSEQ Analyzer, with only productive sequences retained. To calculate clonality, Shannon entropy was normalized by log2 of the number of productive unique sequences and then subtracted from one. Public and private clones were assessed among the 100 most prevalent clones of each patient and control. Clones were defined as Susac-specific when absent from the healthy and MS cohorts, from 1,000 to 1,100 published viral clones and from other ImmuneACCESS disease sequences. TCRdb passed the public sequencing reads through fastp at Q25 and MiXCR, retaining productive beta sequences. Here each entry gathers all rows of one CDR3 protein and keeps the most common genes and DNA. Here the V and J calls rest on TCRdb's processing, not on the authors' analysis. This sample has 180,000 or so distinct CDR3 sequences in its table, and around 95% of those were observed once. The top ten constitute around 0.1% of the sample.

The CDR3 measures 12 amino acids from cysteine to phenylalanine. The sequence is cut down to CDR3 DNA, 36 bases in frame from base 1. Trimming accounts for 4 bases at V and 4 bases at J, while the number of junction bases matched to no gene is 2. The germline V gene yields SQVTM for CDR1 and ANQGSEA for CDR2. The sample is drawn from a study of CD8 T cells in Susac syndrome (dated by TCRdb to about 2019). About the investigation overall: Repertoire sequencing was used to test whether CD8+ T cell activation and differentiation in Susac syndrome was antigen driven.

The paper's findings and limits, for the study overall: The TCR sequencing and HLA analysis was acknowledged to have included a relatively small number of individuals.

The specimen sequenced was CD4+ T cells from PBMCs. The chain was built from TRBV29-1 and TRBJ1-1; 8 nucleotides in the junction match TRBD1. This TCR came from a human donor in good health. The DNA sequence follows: TGCAGCGTTGCAGGGGGCGGCACTGAAGCTTTCTTT. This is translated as CSVAGGGTEAFF.